The clone carrying this T cell receptor beta chain has a handful of counts. TCRB transcripts that were expressed got sequenced, as all of the isolated RNA had been reverse transcribed. Sequencing used immunoSEQ multiplex PCR; TCRdb keeps in-frame clones, though not all of them. The data hold about 360,000 clones, with around an eighth observed a single time. The CDR3 runs to 14 residues. Deletions cut 3 bases from V and 0 bases from J, with 6 bases between. Germline values: CDR1 KGHSH, CDR2 LQKENI. This specimen comes from a study of beta chain features in type 1 diabetes. The clonotype was recovered from a man in his late teens or twenties in good health. The specimen was naive CD4+ T cells from blood. The genes are TRBV18 and TRBJ2-1; D is undetermined. CDR3 in DNA: TGTGCCAGCTCACCTAGCCTCTCCTACAATGAGCAGTTCTTC. Residues: CASSPSLSYNEQFF.